The rows below give T cell receptor beta chains drawn from one sample of a study of cytomegalovirus exposure and HLA in healthy donors. The assay was immunoSEQ multiplex PCR, and TCRdb's table has in-frame clones only and misses some. The sample records under 150,000 clones, roughly 78% being singletons. The sequenced sample consisted of PBMCs. The receptors shown here come from a male donor in good health and CMV-seronegative. CDR3s include the opening cysteine and the closing phenylalanine or tryptophan. Each record gives: J gene, V gene, clone size, D gene, CDR3 DNA, CDR3 protein. D genes are given only for firm matches. Where a row states a size, it is once, few, many or the class of an expanded clone; other rows omit it.

>TRBJ2-2|TRBV5-1|.|TRBD2
TGCGCCAGCAGCTTTGCTAGCGGAACACACATTAACACCGGGGAGCTGTTTTTT
CASSFASGTHINTGELFF
>TRBJ2-1|TRBV7-2|.|TRBD2
TGTGCCAGCAGTTTAGCCCCGGGACTAGCGGGGGGGCCCTCCTACAATGAGCAGTTCTTC
CASSLAPGLAGGPSYNEQFF
>TRBJ1-1|TRBV29-1|.|.
TGCAGCGTTGGTCCGATGGGGGCGGGCACTGAAGCTTTCTTT
CSVGPMGAGTEAFF
>TRBJ2-7|TRBV18|.|TRBD1
TGTGCCAGCTCATTGGACAGGGGTGCCTACGAGCAGTACTTC
CASSLDRGAYEQYF
>TRBJ2-4|TRBV5-4|.|TRBD1
TGTGCCAGCAGCTTTGGGCGGACAGGGGCGGACATTCAGTACTTC
CASSFGRTGADIQYF
>TRBJ1-1|TRBV4-3|many|.
TGCGCCAGCAGCCAAGTTCGGGGTTTGGAGGCTTTCTTT
CASSQVRGLEAFF
>TRBJ2-7|TRBV5-1|.|.
TGCGCCAGCAGCTTGGCAACGGGGGGCAAGCAGTACTTC
CASSLATGGKQYF
>TRBJ2-1|TRBV2|.|TRBD1
TGTGCCACCCGGACAGGGGGCTCCTACAATGAGCAGTTCTTC
CATRTGGSYNEQFF
>TRBJ2-1|TRBV11-3|.|TRBD1
TGTGCCAGCAGCCCGGGACAGGGAATCTACAATGAGCAGTTCTTC
CASSPGQGIYNEQFF
>TRBJ2-7|TRBV7-2|.|.
TGTGCCAGCAGCTTAGGCGACAGGTTTAGCTCCTACGAGCAGTACTTC
CASSLGDRFSSYEQYF
>TRBJ2-5|TRBV7-9|.|TRBD2
TGTGCCAGCAGCTACCGACTAGCAAACAGGGAGACCCAGTACTTC
CASSYRLANRETQYF
>TRBJ1-5|TRBV6-5|.|TRBD1
TGTGCCAGCAGGAAGGACAGGTGGTCTCAGCCCCAGCATTTT
CASRKDRWSQPQHF
>TRBJ2-3|TRBV7-9|.|.
TGTGCCAGCAGCGATGGAGGGTTCACAGATACGCAGTATTTT
CASSDGGFTDTQYF
>TRBJ2-1|TRBV9|.|.
TGTGCCAGCAGCCTCAGCTCCTACAATGAGCAGTTCTTC
CASSLSSYNEQFF
>TRBJ2-7|TRBV7-3|.|TRBD2
TGTGCCAGCAGCCTAAGCGGGGGGGCCTTGGCCGAGCAGTACTTC
CASSLSGGALAEQYF
>TRBJ2-3|TRBV13|once|.
TGTGCCAGCAGCTTAGGCCTAAGGCGGGAAGGCACAGATACGCAGTATTTT
CASSLGLRREGTDTQYF
>TRBJ1-2|TRBV6-5|.|.
TGTGCCAGCAGTTACTCGACCAGGGTCTATGGCTACACCTTC
CASSYSTRVYGYTF
>TRBJ2-5|TRBV4-1|.|TRBD1
TGCGCCAGCAGCCTGACAGGGTTGGAGACCCAGTACTTC
CASSLTGLETQYF
>TRBJ2-1|TRBV7-9|few|.
TGTGCCAGCAGCAAGGACACCTCCTACAATGAGCAGTTCTTC
CASSKDTSYNEQFF
>TRBJ1-2|TRBV9|.|.
TGTGCCAGCAGCGCTGCGGGCCGCAACTATGGCTACACCTTC
CASSAAGRNYGYTF
>TRBJ1-3|TRBV7-9|.|.
TGTGCCAGCAGGCCTCCGGGAGGCGTTCTTCTCTCTGGAAACACCATATATTTT
CASRPPGGVLLSGNTIYF
>TRBJ2-1|TRBV25-1|.|.
TGTGCCAGCAGTGAATTCGGGGGACCCTACAATGAGCAGTTCTTC
CASSEFGGPYNEQFF
>TRBJ2-2|TRBV4-2|.|TRBD2
TGTGCCAGCAGCCAAGATTGGCGGGAGGGCACCGGGGAGCTGTTTTTT
CASSQDWREGTGELFF
>TRBJ1-3|TRBV18|once|TRBD1
TGTGCCAGCTCACCGGGACAGGCAAGCTCTGGAAACACCATATATTTT
CASSPGQASSGNTIYF
>TRBJ1-1|TRBV7-9|.|.
TGTTCCAGCTCGCACGGTATAGAAGCTTTCTTT
CSSSHGIEAFF
>TRBJ2-4|TRBV5-1|.|TRBD2
TGCGCCAGCAGCTCCTTAGCGGGGGAAAACAGTCAGTACTTC
CASSSLAGENSQYF
>TRBJ2-1|TRBV13|.|.
TGTGCCAGCAGAGCTCAGGTTAGCTCCTACAATGAGCAGTTCTTC
CASRAQVSSYNEQFF
>TRBJ2-7|TRBV7-9|.|.
TGTGCCAGCAGCAAACGACGGGATCTCTACGAGCAGTACTTC
CASSKRRDLYEQYF
>TRBJ2-1|TRBV27|.|.
TGTGCCAGCAGTCCAATCGAGCGGACCTACAATGAGCAGTTCTTC
CASSPIERTYNEQFF
>TRBJ1-2|TRBV28|.|TRBD1
TGTGCCAGCAGTCCCCCGGGACAGGGGGCCGGCTATGGCTGCACCTTC
CASSPPGQGAGYGCTF
>TRBJ1-2|TRBV2|.|TRBD1
TGTGCCAGCAATACGGGACAGGGAGCAACAGGCTACACCTTC
CASNTGQGATGYTF
>TRBJ1-5|TRBV7-2|.|.
TGTGCCAGCAGCTTAGTGCTGGGGGGGGCCGGCAATCAGCCCCAGCATTTT
CASSLVLGGAGNQPQHF
>TRBJ2-7|TRBV7-2|.|.
TGTGCCAGCAGCGAGGCGGGGTACTCCTACGAGCAGTACTTC
CASSEAGYSYEQYF
>TRBJ2-7|TRBV7-6|.|TRBD1
TGTGCCAGCAGCTTGCAGGGGGCAACGAACTACGAGCAGTACTTC
CASSLQGATNYEQYF
>TRBJ1-5|TRBV28|.|.
TGTGCCAGCAGTTTAGTGACAGGTGCTCTTAGCAATCAGCCCCAGCATTTT
CASSLVTGALSNQPQHF
>TRBJ2-2|TRBV10-3|.|.
TGTGCCATCAGTGAGTCCGTGTTCAGCGGTACGAACACCGGGGAGCTGTTTTTT
CAISESVFSGTNTGELFF
>TRBJ1-2|TRBV9|.|.
TGTGCCAGCAGCGTAGGCCAGGGAGGGGGCTACACCTTC
CASSVGQGGGYTF
>TRBJ1-1|TRBV21-1|few|.
TGTGCCAGCAGCAAAGCGCTTTTGAAGTTAGCAGCCCATTCCGACCCGAGGTGGACTGAAGCTTTCTTT
CASSKALLKLAAHSDPRWTEAFF
>TRBJ1-5|TRBV21-1|.|.
TGTGCCAGCAGCTACGCCCGCGCGGGGACTAGCAATCAGCCCCAGCATTTT
CASSYARAGTSNQPQHF
>TRBJ2-2|TRBV2|.|.
TGTGCCAGCAGTAAAGGACTGGGCGGGACCGGGGAGCTGTTTTTT
CASSKGLGGTGELFF
>TRBJ2-7|TRBV19|.|TRBD1
TGTGCCAGTAGTATAGTAGGACAGGGGGTGTCCTACGAGCAGTACTTC
CASSIVGQGVSYEQYF
>TRBJ1-1|TRBV10-3|.|TRBD1
TGTGCCATCAGTGCGGACAGGGACTCTGAAGCTTTCTTT
CAISADRDSEAFF
>TRBJ2-5|TRBV18|few|.
TGTGCCAGCTCACCACCCGCGGAAGAGACCCAGTACTTC
CASSPPAEETQYF
>TRBJ2-7|TRBV9|.|.
TGTGCCAGCAGCGTGGCATGGACGCCCGACTACGAGCAGTACTTC
CASSVAWTPDYEQYF
>TRBJ1-1|TRBV5-4|.|.
TGTGCCAGCAGCTTGTTGAGTGGGGGGGCGGAAGCTTTCTTT
CASSLLSGGAEAFF
>TRBJ1-5|TRBV4-3|.|.
TGCGCCAGCAGCCAAGATTTCCAGGGAATTTATAGCAATCAGCCCCAGCATTTT
CASSQDFQGIYSNQPQHF
>TRBJ2-5|TRBV30|.|.
TGTGCCTGGAGTGTATTACCCGAGGAAGAGACCCAGTACTTC
CAWSVLPEEETQYF
>TRBJ1-6|TRBV4-3|.|TRBD1
TGCGCCAGCAGCCAACCCCACAGGGGAGTAAATTCACCCCTCCACTTT
CASSQPHRGVNSPLHF
>TRBJ2-7|TRBV9|.|.
TGTGCCAGCAGCAGGGACAACTTCTCCTACGAGCAGTACTTC
CASSRDNFSYEQYF
>TRBJ1-1|TRBV27|.|.
TGTGCCAGCAGGCCCTTACAGGGTTCCACTGAAGCTTTCTTT
CASRPLQGSTEAFF
>TRBJ2-1|TRBV15|once|.
TGTGCCACCAGCAGAGACTTCGCGATCACCGCCGGGTCCAGCGAGCAGTTCTTC
CATSRDFAITAGSSEQFF
>TRBJ2-4|TRBV19|.|TRBD1
TGTGCCAGTAGTAACAGGGACAGGGATTTTTTAGGCAAAAACATTCAGTACTTC
CASSNRDRDFLGKNIQYF
>TRBJ1-1|TRBV28|.|.
TGTGCCAGCAGTTTTAGGGGCACTGAAGCTTTCTTT
CASSFRGTEAFF
>TRBJ2-7|TRBV18|.|TRBD1
TGTGCCAGCTCCGCGACAGGGGGCGCGGGGGAGCAGTACTTC
CASSATGGAGEQYF
>TRBJ2-1|TRBV5-1|.|TRBD2
TGCGCCAGCAGCTTGTGGACTAGCGGGCCGAGCTCCTACAATGAGCAGTTCTTC
CASSLWTSGPSSYNEQFF
>TRBJ2-1|TRBV7-3|.|TRBD2
TGTGCCAGCAGCTTAAGAGTAACCCGGACTAGCGATGGCAATGAGCAGTTCTTC
CASSLRVTRTSDGNEQFF
>TRBJ2-1|TRBV5-1|.|.
TGCGCCAGCAGCTTGGTTCCGACAGGGAGACTAGACAATGAGCAGTTCTTC
CASSLVPTGRLDNEQFF
>TRBJ1-1|TRBV6-1|.|.
TGTGCCAGCAGTGCGAGTAAAGAAGCTTTCTTT
CASSASKEAFF